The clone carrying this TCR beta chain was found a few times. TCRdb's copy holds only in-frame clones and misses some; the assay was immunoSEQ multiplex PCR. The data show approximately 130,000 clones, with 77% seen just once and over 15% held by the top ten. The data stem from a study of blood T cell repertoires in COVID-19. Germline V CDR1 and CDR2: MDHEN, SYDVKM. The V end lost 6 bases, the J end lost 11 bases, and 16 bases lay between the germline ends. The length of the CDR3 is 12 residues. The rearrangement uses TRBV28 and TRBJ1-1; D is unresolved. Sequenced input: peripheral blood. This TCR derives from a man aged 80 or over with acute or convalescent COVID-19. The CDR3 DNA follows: TGTGCCAGCAGCGCTACCCCCCATGAGGCTTTCTTT. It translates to CASSATPHEAFF.